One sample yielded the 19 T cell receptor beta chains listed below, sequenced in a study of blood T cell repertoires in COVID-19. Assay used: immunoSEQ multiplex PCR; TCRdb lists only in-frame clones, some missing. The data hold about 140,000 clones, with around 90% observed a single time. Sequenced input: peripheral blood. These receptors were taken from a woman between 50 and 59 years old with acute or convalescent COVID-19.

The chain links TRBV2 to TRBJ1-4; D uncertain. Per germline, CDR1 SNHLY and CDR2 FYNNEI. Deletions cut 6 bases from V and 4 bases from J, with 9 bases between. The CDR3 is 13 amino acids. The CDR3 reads CASRRAINEKLFF. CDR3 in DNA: TGTGCCAGCAGGAGGGCGATTAATGAAAAACTGTTTTTT.

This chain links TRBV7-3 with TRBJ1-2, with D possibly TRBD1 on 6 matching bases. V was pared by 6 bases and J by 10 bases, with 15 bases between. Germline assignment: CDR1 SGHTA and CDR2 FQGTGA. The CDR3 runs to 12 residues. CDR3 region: CASSSGARDYTF. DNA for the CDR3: TGTGCCAGCAGTTCAGGGGCTAGGGACTACACCTTC.

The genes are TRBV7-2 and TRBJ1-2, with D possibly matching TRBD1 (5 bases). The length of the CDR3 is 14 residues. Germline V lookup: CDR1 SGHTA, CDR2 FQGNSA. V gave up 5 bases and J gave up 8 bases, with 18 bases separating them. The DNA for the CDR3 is TGTGCCAGCAGCCCCTTTCAGGGTTACGAAGGCTACACCTTC. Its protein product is CASSPFQGYEGYTF.

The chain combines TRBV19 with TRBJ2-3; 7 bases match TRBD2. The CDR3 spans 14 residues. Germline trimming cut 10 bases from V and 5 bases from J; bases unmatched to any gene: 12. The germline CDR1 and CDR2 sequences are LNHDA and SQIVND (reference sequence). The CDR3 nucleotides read TGTGCCACCGACGGGGCGGGAGATGGAGATACGCAGTATTTT. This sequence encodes CATDGAGDGDTQYF.

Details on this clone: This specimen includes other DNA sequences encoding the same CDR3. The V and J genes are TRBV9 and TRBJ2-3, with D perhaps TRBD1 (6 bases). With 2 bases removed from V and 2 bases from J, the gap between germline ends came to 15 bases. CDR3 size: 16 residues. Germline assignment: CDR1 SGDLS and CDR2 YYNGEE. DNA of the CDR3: TGTGCCAGCAGCGTCGCTACAGGGACCCACACAGATACGCAGTATTTT. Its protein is CASSVATGTHTDTQYF.

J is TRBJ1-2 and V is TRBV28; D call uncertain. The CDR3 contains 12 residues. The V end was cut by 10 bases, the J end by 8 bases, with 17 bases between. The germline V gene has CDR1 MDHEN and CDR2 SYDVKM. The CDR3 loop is CATDSSIYGYTF. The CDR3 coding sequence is TGTGCCACGGACTCCTCAATTTACGGCTACACCTTC.

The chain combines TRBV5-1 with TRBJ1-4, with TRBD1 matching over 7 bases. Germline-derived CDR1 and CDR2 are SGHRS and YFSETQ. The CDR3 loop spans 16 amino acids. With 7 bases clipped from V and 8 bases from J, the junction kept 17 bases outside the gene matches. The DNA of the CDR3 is TGCGCCAGCTCCTGGGGGGACAGCGCCTTTCCAGAAAAACTGTTTTTT. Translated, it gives CASSWGDSAFPEKLFF.

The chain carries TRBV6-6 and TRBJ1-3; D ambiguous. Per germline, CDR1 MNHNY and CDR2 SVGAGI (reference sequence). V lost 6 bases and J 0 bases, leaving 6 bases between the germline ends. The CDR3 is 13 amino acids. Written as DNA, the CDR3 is TGTGCCAGCAGGGAGGGCTCTGGAAACACCATATATTTT. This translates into CASREGSGNTIYF.

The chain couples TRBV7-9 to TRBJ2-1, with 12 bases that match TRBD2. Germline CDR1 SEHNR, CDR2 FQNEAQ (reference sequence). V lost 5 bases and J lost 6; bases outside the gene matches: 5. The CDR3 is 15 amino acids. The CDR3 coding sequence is TGTGCCAGCAGCCCCCCTAGCGGGGGGGCCAATGAGCAGTTCTTC. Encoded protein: CASSPPSGGANEQFF. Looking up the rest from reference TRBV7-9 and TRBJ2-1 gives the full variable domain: DTGVSQNPRHKITKRGQNVTFRCDPISEHNRLYWYRQTLGQGPEFLTYFQNEAQLEKSRLLSDRFSAERPKGSFSTLEIQRTEQGDSAMYLCASSPPSGGANEQFFGPGTRLTVL.

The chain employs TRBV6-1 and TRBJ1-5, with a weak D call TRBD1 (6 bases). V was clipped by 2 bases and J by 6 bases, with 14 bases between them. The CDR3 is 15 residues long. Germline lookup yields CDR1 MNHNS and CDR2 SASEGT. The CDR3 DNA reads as TGTGCCAGCAGTGAAATATCGGGAGGGGGTCAGCCCCAGCATTTT. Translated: CASSEISGGGQPQHF.

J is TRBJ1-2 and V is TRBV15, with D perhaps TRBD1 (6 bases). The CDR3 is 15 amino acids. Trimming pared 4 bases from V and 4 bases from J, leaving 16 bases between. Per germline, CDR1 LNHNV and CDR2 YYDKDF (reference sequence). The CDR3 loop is CATSITGIISYGYTF. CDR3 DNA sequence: TGTGCCACCAGCATTACAGGGATAATCTCCTATGGCTACACCTTC. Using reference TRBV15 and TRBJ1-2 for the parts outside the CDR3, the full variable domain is DAMVIQNPRYQVTQFGKPVTLSCSQTLNHNVMYWYQQKSSQAPKLLFHYYDKDFNNEADTPDNFQSRRPNTSFCFLDIRSPGLGDTAMYLCATSITGIISYGYTFGSGTRLTVV.

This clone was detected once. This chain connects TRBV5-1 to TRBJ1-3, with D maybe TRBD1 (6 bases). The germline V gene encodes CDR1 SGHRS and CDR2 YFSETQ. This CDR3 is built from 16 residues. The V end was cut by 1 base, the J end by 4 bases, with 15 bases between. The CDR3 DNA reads TGCGCCAGCAGCTTGTGGGCAGGGGTTGGCGGAAACACCATATATTTT. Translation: CASSLWAGVGGNTIYF.

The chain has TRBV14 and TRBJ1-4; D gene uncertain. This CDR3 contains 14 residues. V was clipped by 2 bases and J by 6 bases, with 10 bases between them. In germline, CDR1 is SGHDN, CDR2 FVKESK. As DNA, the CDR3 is TGTGCCAGCAGCCAAAGCCCCCGGTATGAAAAACTGTTTTTT. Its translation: CASSQSPRYEKLFF.

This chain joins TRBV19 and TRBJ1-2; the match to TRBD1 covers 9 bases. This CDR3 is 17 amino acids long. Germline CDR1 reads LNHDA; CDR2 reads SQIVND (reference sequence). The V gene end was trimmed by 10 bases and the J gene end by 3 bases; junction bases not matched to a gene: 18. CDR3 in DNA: TGTGCCACCCTCCCGGGGGGGGACAGGGCCTCCGACTATGGCTACACCTTC. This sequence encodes CATLPGGDRASDYGYTF.

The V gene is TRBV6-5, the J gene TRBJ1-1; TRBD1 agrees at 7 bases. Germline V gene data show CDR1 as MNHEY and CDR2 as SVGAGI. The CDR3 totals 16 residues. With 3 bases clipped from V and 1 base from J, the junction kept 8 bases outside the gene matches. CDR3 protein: CASSYEGAEWNTEAFF. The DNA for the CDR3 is TGTGCCAGCAGTTATGAGGGGGCGGAATGGAACACTGAAGCTTTCTTT.

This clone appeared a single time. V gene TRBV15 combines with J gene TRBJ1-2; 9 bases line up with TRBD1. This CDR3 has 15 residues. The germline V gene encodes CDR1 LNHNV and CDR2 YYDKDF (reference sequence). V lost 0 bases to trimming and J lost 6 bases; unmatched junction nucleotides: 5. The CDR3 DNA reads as TGTGCCACCAGCAGAGATTGGGACAGGGAAGATGGCTACACCTTC. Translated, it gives CATSRDWDREDGYTF.

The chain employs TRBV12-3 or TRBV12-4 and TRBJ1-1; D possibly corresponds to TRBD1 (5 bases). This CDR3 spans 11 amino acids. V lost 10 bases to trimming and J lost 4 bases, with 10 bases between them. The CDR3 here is CATAGGTEAFF. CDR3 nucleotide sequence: TGTGCCACCGCGGGGGGCACTGAAGCTTTCTTT.

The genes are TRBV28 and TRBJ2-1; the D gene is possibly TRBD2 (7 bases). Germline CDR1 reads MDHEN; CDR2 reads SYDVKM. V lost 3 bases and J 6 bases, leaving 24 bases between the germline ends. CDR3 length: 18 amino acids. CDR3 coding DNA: TGTGCCAGCAGTTTGCCTTTCTATGAGGGGGGGCCGGGCAATGAGCAGTTCTTC. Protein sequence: CASSLPFYEGGPGNEQFF.

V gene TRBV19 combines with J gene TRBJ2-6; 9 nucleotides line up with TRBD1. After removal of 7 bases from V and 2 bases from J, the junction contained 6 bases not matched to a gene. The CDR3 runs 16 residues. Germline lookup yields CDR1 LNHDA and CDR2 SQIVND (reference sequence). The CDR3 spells CASTRQGETGANVLTF. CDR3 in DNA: TGTGCCAGTACCAGACAGGGGGAAACTGGGGCCAACGTCCTGACTTTC.